A selection of T cell receptor beta chains follows, all from one sample in a study of cytomegalovirus exposure and HLA in healthy donors. Assay: immunoSEQ multiplex PCR; the TCRdb copy retains only in-frame clones and omits some. The sample holds approximately 140,000 clones, about 80% seen once. Sequencing input: PBMCs. The receptors were gathered from a man aged 25-45 years in good health and CMV-seronegative. CDR3s include the opening cysteine and the closing phenylalanine or tryptophan. D genes are given only for firm matches. Clone size is shown for a subset of rows, as once, few, many or a class of expanded clone.

NA,NA,TRBJ1-2,TRBV30,CAWIEPPYGYTF,TGTGCCTGGATCGAGCCCCCCTATGGCTACACCTTC
TRBD1,NA,TRBJ2-7,TRBV19,CASSIDGQGSPPGEQYF,TGTGCCAGTAGTATTGATGGACAGGGTTCCCCACCGGGCGAGCAGTACTTC
TRBD2,NA,TRBJ2-5,TRBV7-2,CASSFRGEETQYF,TGTGCCAGCAGCTTCCGGGGGGAAGAGACCCAGTACTTC
NA,NA,TRBJ2-3,TRBV30,CAWSVLGSTDTQYF,TGTGCCTGGAGTGTACTAGGGAGCACAGATACGCAGTATTTT
TRBD2,few,TRBJ2-1,TRBV5-1,CASTLAGESNEQFF,TGCGCCAGCACCCTAGCGGGAGAGTCCAATGAGCAGTTCTTC
TRBD1,NA,TRBJ2-5,TRBV4-1,CASSQDLGTVQETQYF,TGCGCCAGCAGCCAAGATTTGGGGACAGTCCAAGAGACCCAGTACTTC
NA,NA,TRBJ1-2,TRBV18,CASSPLEGVALGYTF,TGTGCCAGCTCACCATTGGAGGGCGTAGCCCTTGGCTACACCTTC
TRBD1,NA,TRBJ1-5,TRBV4-1,CASSTDRGPQQPQHF,TGCGCCAGCAGCACAGACAGGGGCCCACAGCAGCCCCAGCATTTT
TRBD1,NA,TRBJ2-5,TRBV28,CASSFRQGETQYF,TGTGCCAGCAGCTTCCGACAGGGGGAGACCCAGTACTTC
NA,NA,TRBJ1-2,TRBV18,CASMQAGGANGYTF,TGTGCCAGCATGCAGGCGGGGGGCGCTAATGGCTACACCTTC
TRBD1,NA,TRBJ2-7,TRBV2,CASGIQGAGYEQYF,TGTGCCAGCGGGATCCAGGGGGCAGGCTACGAGCAGTACTTC
TRBD2,many,TRBJ2-3,TRBV6-4,CASSDSSSGTDTQYF,TGTGCCAGCAGTGACTCCTCTAGCGGGACAGATACGCAGTATTTT
TRBD2,NA,TRBJ2-7,TRBV5-6,CASSLRVTSASYEQYF,TGTGCCAGCAGCTTGAGGGTGACTAGCGCATCCTACGAGCAGTACTTC
TRBD1,few,TRBJ2-1,TRBV28,CATTGAAAYNEQFF,TGTGCCACAACAGGGGCAGCCGCCTACAATGAGCAGTTCTTC
TRBD1,NA,TRBJ1-4,TRBV28,CASSSSGTGVNEKLFF,TGTGCCAGCAGTTCGAGTGGGACAGGGGTGAATGAAAAACTGTTTTTT
TRBD2,NA,TRBJ2-3,TRBV7-9,CASSHPTGTSGNTDTQYF,TGTGCCAGCAGCCACCCTACCGGGACTAGCGGGAACACAGATACGCAGTATTTT
NA,NA,TRBJ2-7,TRBV28,CASSSSTRKIYYEQYF,TGTGCCAGCAGTTCCTCTACTAGGAAGATTTACTACGAGCAGTACTTC
TRBD1,NA,TRBJ1-1,TRBV11-3,CASSLGQGSGEAFF,TGTGCCAGCAGCTTAGGACAGGGAAGTGGTGAAGCTTTCTTT
NA,few,TRBJ2-7,TRBV28,CAIRGAGRSYEQYF,TGTGCCATCCGGGGGGCGGGAAGGTCCTACGAGCAGTACTTC
TRBD1,NA,TRBJ1-3,TRBV25-1,CASRLTGGSGNTIYF,TGTGCCAGCAGGCTGACAGGGGGCTCTGGAAACACCATATATTTT
TRBD2,NA,TRBJ2-1,TRBV25-1,CASRPAAGVTYNEQFF,TGTGCCAGCAGGCCAGCAGCGGGGGTGACCTACAATGAGCAGTTCTTC
TRBD1,once,TRBJ1-1,TRBV27,CASRLTGATEAFF,TGTGCCAGCAGACTTACAGGGGCCACTGAAGCTTTCTTT
TRBD2,NA,TRBJ2-7,TRBV28,CASSLGGSAHEQYF,TGTGCCAGCAGTTTAGGCGGGAGTGCCCACGAGCAGTACTTC
TRBD2,NA,TRBJ2-3,TRBV7-9,CASSLRLAGGVDTQYF,TGTGCCAGCAGCCTACGACTAGCGGGGGGTGTAGATACGCAGTATTTT
TRBD1,few,TRBJ1-2,TRBV30,CAWSNPRTGGVFGYTF,TGTGCCTGGAGTAATCCTCGGACAGGGGGCGTCTTTGGCTACACCTTC
NA,NA,TRBJ1-4,TRBV28,CASSSRAGAGEKLFF,TGTGCCAGCAGTAGCAGGGCAGGGGCTGGGGAAAAACTGTTTTTT
NA,few,TRBJ2-1,TRBV5-5,CASSLDPAGYNEQFF,TGTGCCAGCAGCTTGGACCCCGCAGGGTACAATGAGCAGTTCTTC
NA,NA,TRBJ2-7,TRBV6-5,CASRPDPEGYEQYF,TGTGCCAGCAGACCGGATCCGGAGGGTTACGAGCAGTACTTC
NA,NA,TRBJ2-7,TRBV5-1,CASSLEGTYEQYF,TGCGCCAGCAGCTTGGAGGGGACCTACGAGCAGTACTTC
NA,NA,TRBJ1-1,TRBV7-9,CASSDGQGYTEAFF,TGTGCCAGCAGCGATGGGCAGGGGTACACTGAAGCTTTCTTT
TRBD1,NA,TRBJ2-7,TRBV19,CATKRQGEGYEQYF,TGTGCCACCAAAAGACAGGGGGAAGGGTACGAGCAGTACTTC
TRBD1,few,TRBJ1-1,TRBV19,CASSSQTGTAFF,TGTGCCAGTAGTTCCCAGACAGGGACAGCTTTCTTT
NA,NA,TRBJ2-7,TRBV5-4,CASSRRGAEYSYEQYF,TGTGCCAGCAGCCGCCGGGGGGCGGAATATTCCTACGAGCAGTACTTC
NA,few,TRBJ2-6,TRBV28,CASSFRSGANVLTF,TGTGCCAGCAGTTTCCGCTCTGGGGCCAACGTCCTGACTTTC
NA,NA,TRBJ1-3,TRBV6-5,CASSDSDLGGNTIYF,TGTGCCAGCAGCGACTCCGACCTTGGCGGAAACACCATATATTTT
NA,medium-sized,TRBJ2-1,TRBV28,CASRFAQGDEQFF,TGTGCCAGCAGATTCGCACAGGGCGATGAGCAGTTCTTC
NA,once,TRBJ1-2,TRBV6-4,CASSDSIERDRTNYGYTF,TGTGCCAGCAGTGACTCCATCGAGCGAGACAGGACAAACTATGGCTACACCTTC
TRBD1,NA,TRBJ2-7,TRBV27,CASSWDRSSYEQYF,TGTGCCAGCAGTTGGGACAGGAGCTCCTACGAGCAGTACTTC
NA,NA,TRBJ1-1,TRBV7-9,CASSSGRVMNTEAFF,TGTGCCAGCAGCTCCGGGAGGGTGATGAACACTGAAGCTTTCTTT
NA,once,TRBJ2-3,TRBV21-1,CASSLRHSGRATDTQYF,TGTGCCAGCAGCCTAAGGCATAGCGGGAGGGCCACAGATACGCAGTATTTT
NA,NA,TRBJ2-1,TRBV20-1,CSATGNEQFF,TGCAGTGCCACAGGGAATGAGCAGTTCTTC
NA,NA,TRBJ2-7,TRBV6-5,CASSYSAGPSWEQYF,TGTGCCAGCAGTTACTCGGCAGGCCCCTCCTGGGAGCAGTACTTC
NA,NA,TRBJ2-7,TRBV28,CASSLAPGQLGYEQYF,TGTGCCAGCAGTCTAGCCCCCGGCCAGTTGGGTTACGAGCAGTACTTC
NA,NA,TRBJ1-3,TRBV25-1,CASRDWRVAGNTIYF,TGTGCCAGCAGAGACTGGAGGGTTGCTGGAAACACCATATATTTT
NA,NA,TRBJ2-3,TRBV9,CASSGRDSDSTDTQYF,TGTGCCAGCAGCGGCCGGGACTCCGATAGCACAGATACGCAGTATTTT